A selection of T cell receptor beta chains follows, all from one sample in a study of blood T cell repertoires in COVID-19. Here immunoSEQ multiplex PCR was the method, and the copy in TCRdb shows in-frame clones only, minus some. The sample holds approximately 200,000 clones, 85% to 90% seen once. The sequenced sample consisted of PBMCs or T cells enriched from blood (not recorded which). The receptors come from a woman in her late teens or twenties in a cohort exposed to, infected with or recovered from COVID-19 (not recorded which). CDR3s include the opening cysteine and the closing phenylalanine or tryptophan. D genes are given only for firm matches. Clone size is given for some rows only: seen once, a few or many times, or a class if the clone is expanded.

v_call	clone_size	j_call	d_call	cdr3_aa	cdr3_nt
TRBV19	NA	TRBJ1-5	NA	CASSMVGGVSQPQHF	TGTGCCAGTAGTATGGTGGGAGGAGTCAGTCAGCCCCAGCATTTT
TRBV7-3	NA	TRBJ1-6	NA	CASSLSGPGSPLHF	TGTGCCAGCAGCTTAAGTGGGCCGGGATCACCCCTCCACTTT
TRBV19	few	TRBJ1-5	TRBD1	CASSVQGMGNQPQHF	TGTGCCAGTAGTGTACAGGGGATGGGCAATCAGCCCCAGCATTTT
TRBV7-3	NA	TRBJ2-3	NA	CASSLSTASTDTQYF	TGTGCCAGCAGCTTAAGTACAGCTAGCACAGATACGCAGTATTTT
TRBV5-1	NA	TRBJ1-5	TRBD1	CASRPGQGDQPQHF	TGCGCCAGCAGACCCGGACAGGGGGACCAGCCCCAGCATTTT
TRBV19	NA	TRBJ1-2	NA	CASSMERTTNYGYTF	TGTGCCAGTAGTATGGAAAGGACAACCAACTATGGCTACACCTTC
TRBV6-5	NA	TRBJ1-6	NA	CASSYPRGNLNSPLHF	TGTGCCAGCAGTTACCCACGAGGCAATCTAAATTCACCCCTCCACTTT
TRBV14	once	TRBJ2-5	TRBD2	CASSNWTSPRWETQYF	TGTGCCAGCAGCAATTGGACTAGCCCTAGGTGGGAGACCCAGTACTTC
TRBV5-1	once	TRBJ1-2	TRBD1	CASSLAGTGEGYTF	TGCGCCAGCAGCTTGGCCGGGACAGGGGAAGGCTACACCTTC
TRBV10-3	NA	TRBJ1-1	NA	CAISLSGTTVNTEAFF	TGTGCCATCAGTTTATCCGGGACAACTGTGAACACTGAAGCTTTCTTT
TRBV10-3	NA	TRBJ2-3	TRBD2	CAISKREGLTDTQYF	TGTGCCATCAGTAAGCGGGAGGGCCTTACAGATACGCAGTATTTT
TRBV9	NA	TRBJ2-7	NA	CASSVDVSASYEQYF	TGTGCCAGCAGCGTAGATGTTAGCGCCTCCTACGAGCAGTACTTC
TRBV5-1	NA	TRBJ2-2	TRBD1	CASSLEPGTGGTGELFF	TGCGCCAGCAGCTTGGAGCCAGGGACAGGGGGCACCGGGGAGCTGTTTTTT
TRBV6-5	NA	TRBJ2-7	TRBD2	CASRPGLAHSYEQYF	TGTGCCAGCAGACCGGGACTAGCGCATTCCTACGAGCAGTACTTC
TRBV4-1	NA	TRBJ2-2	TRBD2	CASRKTSGGGELFF	TGCGCCAGCAGAAAGACTAGCGGGGGCGGGGAGCTGTTTTTT
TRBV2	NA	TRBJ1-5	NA	CASSTVGNQPQHF	TGTGCCAGCAGTACGGTTGGCAATCAGCCCCAGCATTTT